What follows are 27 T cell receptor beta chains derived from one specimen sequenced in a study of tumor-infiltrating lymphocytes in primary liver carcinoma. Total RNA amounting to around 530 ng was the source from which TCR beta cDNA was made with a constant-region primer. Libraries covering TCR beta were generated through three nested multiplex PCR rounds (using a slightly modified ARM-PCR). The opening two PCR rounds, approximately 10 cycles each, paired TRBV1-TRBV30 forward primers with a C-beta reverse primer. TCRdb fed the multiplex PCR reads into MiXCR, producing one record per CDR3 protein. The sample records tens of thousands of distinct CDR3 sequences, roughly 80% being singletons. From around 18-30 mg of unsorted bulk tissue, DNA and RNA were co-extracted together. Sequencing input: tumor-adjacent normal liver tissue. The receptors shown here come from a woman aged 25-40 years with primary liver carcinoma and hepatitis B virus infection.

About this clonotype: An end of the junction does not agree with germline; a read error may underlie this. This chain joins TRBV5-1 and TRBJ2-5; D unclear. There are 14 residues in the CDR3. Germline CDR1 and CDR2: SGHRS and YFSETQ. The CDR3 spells CASSLAASQEIQYF. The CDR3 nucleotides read TGCGCCAGCAGCTTGGCCGCGAGCCAAGAGATCCAGTACTTC.

The CDR3 DNA reads as TGTGCCAGCAGTCGGACTAGCGGGAGAGATGCGCGGTATTTT. It is translated as CASSRTSGRDARYF. The V gene is TRBV6-5, the J gene TRBJ2-3; 13 bases are a match to TRBD2. Germline lookup yields CDR1 MNHEY and CDR2 SVGAGI. The CDR3 spans 14 residues. With 5 bases clipped from V and 14 bases from J, the junction kept 10 bases outside the gene matches.

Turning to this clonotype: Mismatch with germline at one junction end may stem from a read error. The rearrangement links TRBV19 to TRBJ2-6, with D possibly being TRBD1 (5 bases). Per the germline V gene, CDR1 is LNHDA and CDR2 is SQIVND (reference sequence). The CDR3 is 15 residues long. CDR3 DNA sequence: TGTACCAGTAGTAGAAGGGGCAATGGGGCCAACGTCCTGACTTTC. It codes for CTSSRRGNGANVLTF.

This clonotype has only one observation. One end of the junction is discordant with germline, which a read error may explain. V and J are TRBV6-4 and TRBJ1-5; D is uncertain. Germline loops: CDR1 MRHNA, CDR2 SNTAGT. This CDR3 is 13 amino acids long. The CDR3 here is CASSNGTNQAQHF. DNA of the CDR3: TGTGCCAGCAGTAACGGAACCAATCAGGCCCAGCATTTT.

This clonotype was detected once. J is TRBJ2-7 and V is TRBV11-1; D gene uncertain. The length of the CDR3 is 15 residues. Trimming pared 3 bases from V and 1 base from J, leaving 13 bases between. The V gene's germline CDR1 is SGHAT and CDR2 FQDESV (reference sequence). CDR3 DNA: TGTGCCAGCAGCTTTTTATCCATCGCTTCCTACGAGCAGTACTTC. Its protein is CASSFLSIASYEQYF.

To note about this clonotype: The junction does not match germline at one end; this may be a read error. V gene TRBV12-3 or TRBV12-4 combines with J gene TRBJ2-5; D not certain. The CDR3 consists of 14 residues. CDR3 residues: CASNYPGTQKTQYF. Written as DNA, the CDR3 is TGTGCCAGCAATTACCCGGGTACCCAAAAGACCCAGTACTTC.

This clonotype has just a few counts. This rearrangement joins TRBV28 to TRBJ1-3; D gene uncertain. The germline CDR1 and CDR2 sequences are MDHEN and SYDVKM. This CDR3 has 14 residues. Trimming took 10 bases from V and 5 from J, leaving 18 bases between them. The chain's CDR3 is CANSAQLVRNTIYF. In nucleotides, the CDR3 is TGTGCCAACTCAGCACAGTTAGTGAGAAACACCATATATTTT.

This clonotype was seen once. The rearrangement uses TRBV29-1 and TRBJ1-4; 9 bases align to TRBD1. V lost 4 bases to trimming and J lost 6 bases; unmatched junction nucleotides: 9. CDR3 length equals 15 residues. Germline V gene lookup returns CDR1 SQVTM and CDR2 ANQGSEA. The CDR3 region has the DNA TGCAGCGTTGGAACCGGGGGACAGGGCTATGAAAAACTGTTTTTT. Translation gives CSVGTGGQGYEKLFF.

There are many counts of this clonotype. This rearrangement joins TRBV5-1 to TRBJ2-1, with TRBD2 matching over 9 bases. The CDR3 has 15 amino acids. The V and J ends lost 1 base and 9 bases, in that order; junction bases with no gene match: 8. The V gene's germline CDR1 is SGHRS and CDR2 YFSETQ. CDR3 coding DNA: TGCGCCAGCAGCTTGTCTGGCGGGAGGGACTTTGAGCAGTTCTTC. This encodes CASSLSGGRDFEQFF.

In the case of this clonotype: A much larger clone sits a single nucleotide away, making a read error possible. The CDR3 spells CANSQGGLKRDEQFF. The CDR3 DNA is TGCGCCAACAGCCAAGGTGGACTAAAGCGCGATGAGCAGTTCTTC. The genes are TRBV4-1 and TRBJ2-1; D might be TRBD2 (6 bases). Germline loops: CDR1 MGHRA, CDR2 YSYEKL. The CDR3 totals 15 residues.

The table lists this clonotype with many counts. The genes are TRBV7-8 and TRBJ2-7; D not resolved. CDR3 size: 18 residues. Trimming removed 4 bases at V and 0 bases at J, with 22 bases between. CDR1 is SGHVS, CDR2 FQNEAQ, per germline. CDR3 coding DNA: TGTGCCAGCAGCTCGGGTCGCGGTCGTACTATGAGCTCCTACGAGCAGTACTTC. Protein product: CASSSGRGRTMSSYEQYF.

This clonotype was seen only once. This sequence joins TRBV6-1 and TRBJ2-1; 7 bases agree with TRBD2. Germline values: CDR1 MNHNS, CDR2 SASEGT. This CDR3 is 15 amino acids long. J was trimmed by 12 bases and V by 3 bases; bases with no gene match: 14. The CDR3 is CASSDGGRDYNLQFF. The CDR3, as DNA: TGTGCCAGCAGTGACGGCGGACGGGACTACAATTTGCAGTTCTTC.

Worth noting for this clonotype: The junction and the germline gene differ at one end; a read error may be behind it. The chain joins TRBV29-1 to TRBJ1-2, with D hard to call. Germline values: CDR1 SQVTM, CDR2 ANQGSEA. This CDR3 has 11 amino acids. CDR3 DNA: TGCAGCGTTGATTATTGTGAAGGCTACATCTTC. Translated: CSVDYCEGYIF.

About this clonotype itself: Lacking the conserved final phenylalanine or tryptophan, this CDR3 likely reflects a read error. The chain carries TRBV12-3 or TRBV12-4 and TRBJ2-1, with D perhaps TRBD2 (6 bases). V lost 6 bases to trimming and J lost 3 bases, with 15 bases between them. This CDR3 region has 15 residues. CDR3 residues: CASSYRPRGYNEQFS. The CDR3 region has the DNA TGTGCCAGCAGCTACAGACCGCGGGGCTACAATGAGCAGTTCTCC.

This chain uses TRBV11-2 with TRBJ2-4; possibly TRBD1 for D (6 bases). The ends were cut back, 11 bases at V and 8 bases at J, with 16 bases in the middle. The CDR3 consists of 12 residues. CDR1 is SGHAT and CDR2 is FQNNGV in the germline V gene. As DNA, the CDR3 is TGTGCCGGCCGGGACATGGCTGACATTCAGTACTTC. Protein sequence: CAGRDMADIQYF.

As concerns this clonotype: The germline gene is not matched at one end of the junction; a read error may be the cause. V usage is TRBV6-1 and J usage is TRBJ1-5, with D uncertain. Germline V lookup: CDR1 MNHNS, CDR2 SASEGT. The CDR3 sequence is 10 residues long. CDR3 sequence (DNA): TGTGCCGGCAGTCTTTGGCCCCAGCATTTT. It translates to CAGSLWPQHF.

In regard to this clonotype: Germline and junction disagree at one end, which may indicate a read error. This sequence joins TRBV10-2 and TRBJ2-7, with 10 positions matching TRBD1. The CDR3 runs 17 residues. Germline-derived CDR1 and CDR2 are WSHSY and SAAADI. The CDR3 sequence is CASSESLLGQGDHEQYF. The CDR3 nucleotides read TGCGCCAGCAGTGAGTCTCTCCTAGGACAGGGGGACCACGAGCAGTATTTC.

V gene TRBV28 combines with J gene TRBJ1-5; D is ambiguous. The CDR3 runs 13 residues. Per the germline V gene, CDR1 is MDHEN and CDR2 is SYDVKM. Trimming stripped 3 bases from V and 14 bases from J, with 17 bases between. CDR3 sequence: CASSFRRDQLKHF. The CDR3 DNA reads TGTGCCAGCAGTTTCCGGAGAGATCAGCTCAAGCATTTT.

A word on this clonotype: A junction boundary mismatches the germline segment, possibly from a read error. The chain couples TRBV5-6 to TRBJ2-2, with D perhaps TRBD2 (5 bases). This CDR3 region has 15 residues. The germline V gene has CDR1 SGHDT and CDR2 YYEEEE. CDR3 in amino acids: CASSLAPRVTWELLF. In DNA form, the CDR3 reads TGTGCCAGCAGCTTGGCGCCCAGAGTCACCTGGGAGCTGCTTTTT.

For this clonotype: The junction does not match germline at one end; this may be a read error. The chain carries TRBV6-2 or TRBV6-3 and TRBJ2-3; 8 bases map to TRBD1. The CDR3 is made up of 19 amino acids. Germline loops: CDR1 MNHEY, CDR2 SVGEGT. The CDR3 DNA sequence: TGTGCCACCAGTTACCCCGAATCCTGGGACAGGTCTAGCACAGATACGCAGTATTTT. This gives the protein CATSYPESWDRSSTDTQYF.

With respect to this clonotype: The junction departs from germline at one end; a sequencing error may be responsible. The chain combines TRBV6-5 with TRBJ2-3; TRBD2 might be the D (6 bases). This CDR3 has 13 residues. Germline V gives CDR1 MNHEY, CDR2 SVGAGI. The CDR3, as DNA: TGTGCCAGCAGATACTCGGGGAGGGATACGCAGTATTTT. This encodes CASRYSGRDTQYF.

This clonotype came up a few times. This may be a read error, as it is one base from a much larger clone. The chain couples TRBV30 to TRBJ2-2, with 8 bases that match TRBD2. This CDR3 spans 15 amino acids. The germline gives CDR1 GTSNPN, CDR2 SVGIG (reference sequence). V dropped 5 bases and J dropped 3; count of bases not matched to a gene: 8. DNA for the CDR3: TGTGCCTGGGAGCTAGCGGGTCCTGACACCGGGGAGCTGTTTTTT. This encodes CAWELAGPDTGELFF.

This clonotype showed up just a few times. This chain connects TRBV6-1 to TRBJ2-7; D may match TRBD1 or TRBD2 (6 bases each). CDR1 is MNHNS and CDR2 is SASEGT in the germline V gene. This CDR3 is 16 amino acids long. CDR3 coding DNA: TGTACTAGCAGTGAAGGATCCCGGACAGCCGGTCGCGGGCAGTACTTC. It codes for CTSSEGSRTAGRGQYF.

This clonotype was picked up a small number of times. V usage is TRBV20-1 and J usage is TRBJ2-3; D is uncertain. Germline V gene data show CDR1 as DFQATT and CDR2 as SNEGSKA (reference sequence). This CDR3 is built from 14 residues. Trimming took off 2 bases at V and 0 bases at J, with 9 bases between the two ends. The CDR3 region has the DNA TGCAGTGCTAGACCCGACGGAAGCACAGATACGCAGTATTTT. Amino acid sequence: CSARPDGSTDTQYF.

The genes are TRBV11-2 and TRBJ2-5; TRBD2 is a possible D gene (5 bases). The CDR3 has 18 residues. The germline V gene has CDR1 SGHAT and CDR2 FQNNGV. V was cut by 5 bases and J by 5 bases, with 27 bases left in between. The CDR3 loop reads CASSPSSIEGTGRETQYF. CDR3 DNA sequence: TGTGCCAGCAGCCCTAGCTCAATCGAGGGTACTGGGCGGGAGACCCAGTACTTC.

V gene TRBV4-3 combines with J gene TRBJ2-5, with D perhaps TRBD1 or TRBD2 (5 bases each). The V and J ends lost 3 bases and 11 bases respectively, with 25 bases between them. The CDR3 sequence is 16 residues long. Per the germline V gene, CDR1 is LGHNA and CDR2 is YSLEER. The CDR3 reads CASSHDRTEAGWTQYF. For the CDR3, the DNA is TGCGCCAGCAGCCATGACCGGACTGAGGCTGGATGGACACAGTACTTC.

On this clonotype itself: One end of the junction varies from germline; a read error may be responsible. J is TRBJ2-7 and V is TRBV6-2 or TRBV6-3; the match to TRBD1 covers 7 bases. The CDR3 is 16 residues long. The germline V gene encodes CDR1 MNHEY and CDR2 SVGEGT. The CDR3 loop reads CTSSYPGTAPFYDQYF. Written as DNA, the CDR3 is TGTACCAGCAGCTACCCTGGGACAGCACCATTCTACGACCAGTACTTC.